The 25 T cell receptor beta chains reported below all come from one sample, sequenced in a study of read filtering for tumor transcriptome and immune sequencing. This library used roughly 0.4 ug RNA and molecular barcoded adaptors spanning alpha/delta and beta/gamma chains. TCRdb fed the reads into MiXCR, producing one record per CDR3 protein. This table has 50,000 to 65,000 distinct CDR3 sequences, approximately 19% appearing once. The specimen was a population of CD138-negative cells sorted from bone marrow. All receptors derive from a donor at least 40 years old with multiple myeloma.

This clonotype has at least ten counts. This chain uses TRBV30 with TRBJ2-7, with unresolved D. The CDR3 has 12 residues. V lost 0 bases to trimming and J lost 7 bases, with 10 bases between them. Germline V lookup: CDR1 GTSNPN, CDR2 SVGIG (reference sequence). CDR3 protein: CAWSVQLGEQYF. The DNA for the CDR3 is TGTGCCTGGAGTGTACAGTTAGGGGAGCAGTACTTC.

The sample holds many counts of this clonotype. The CDR3 DNA follows: TGTGCCAGCATCCTAGCGGGGACCGATACGCAGTATTTT. Its protein product is CASILAGTDTQYF. The chain is built from TRBV7-9 and TRBJ2-3; 9 bases align to TRBD2. The trim removed 7 bases at V and 6 bases at J, leaving 5 bases unmatched. Germline V gives CDR1 SEHNR, CDR2 FQNEAQ (reference sequence). The CDR3 has 13 residues.

The sample holds many counts of this clonotype. The V gene is TRBV9, the J gene TRBJ2-2; TRBD2 might be the D (6 bases). The CDR3 contains 12 residues. V lost 4 bases and J lost 5, with 6 bases in between. CDR1 and CDR2 (germline): SGDLS, YYNGEE. Here the CDR3 reads CASSRGTGELFF. The CDR3 DNA follows: TGTGCCAGCAGCCGGGGGACCGGGGAGCTGTTTTTT.

The chain couples TRBV6-5 to TRBJ1-3, with D tentatively TRBD1 (6 bases). Trimming removed 0 bases at V and 4 bases at J, with 10 bases between. The CDR3 is 15 amino acids. Looked up from germline, CDR1 is MNHEY and CDR2 is SVGAGI. The CDR3 protein is CASSYSSGTGNTIYF. The CDR3 bases are TGTGCCAGCAGTTACTCATCCGGGACAGGAAACACCATATATTTT.

As regards this clonotype: A much larger clone sits a single nucleotide away, making a read error possible. The rearrangement joins TRBV6-5 to TRBJ2-5; 7 nucleotides agree with TRBD2. CDR3 size: 15 residues. The V and J ends lost 5 bases and 2 bases, in that order; junction bases with no gene match: 8. CDR1 and CDR2 from the germline V gene are MNHEY and SVGAGI. This chain's CDR3 is CASSAPGLPQETQYF. CDR3 nucleotides: TGTGCCAGCAGTGCACCGGGACTACCACAAGAGACCCAGTACTTC.

This clonotype was detected ten times or more. The chain links TRBV3-1 to TRBJ1-1, with D hard to call. This CDR3 contains 15 residues. Germline CDR1 reads LGHDT; CDR2 reads YNNKEL (reference sequence). V was pared by 7 bases and J by 0 bases, with 15 bases between. The CDR3 reads CASNHRGGMNTEAFF. The CDR3 nucleotides read TGTGCCAGCAACCATCGAGGAGGGATGAACACTGAAGCTTTCTTT. Complete variable domain (other parts from reference TRBV3-1 and TRBJ1-1): DTAVSQTPKYLVTQMGNDKSIKCEQNLGHDTMYWYKQDSKKFLKIMFSYNNKELIINETVPNRFSPKSPDKAHLNLHINSLELGDSAVYFCASNHRGGMNTEAFFGQGTRLTVV.

In this sample, this clonotype turned up many times. The J gene is TRBJ2-7, the V gene TRBV14; 8 nucleotides match TRBD1. Germline CDR1 SGHDN, CDR2 FVKESK. The CDR3 totals 15 residues. The V segment lost 4 bases and the J segment 3 bases; nucleotides outside the gene matches: 8. The CDR3 nucleotides are TGTGCCAGCAGCCTCCTACAGGGGGAAGGCTACGAGCAGTACTTC. This translates into CASSLLQGEGYEQYF.

Many counts were recorded for this clonotype. The V call is TRBV5-1, the J call TRBJ1-1; D is uncertain. The CDR3 is 14 amino acids. Germline V gene data show CDR1 as SGHRS and CDR2 as YFSETQ. V was clipped by 4 bases and J by 1 base, with 11 bases between them. CDR3 DNA sequence: TGCGCCAGCAGCCCCCTTCGACAGAACACTGAAGCTTTCTTT. This codes for CASSPLRQNTEAFF.

This clonotype came up many times. The chain links TRBV18 to TRBJ2-5, with unresolved D. The CDR3 sequence is 13 residues long. Germline V CDR1 and CDR2: KGHSH, LQKENI. Trimming removed 6 bases from V and 2 bases from J, with 10 bases in between. The CDR3 loop reads CASSLHKQETQYF. The DNA for the CDR3 is TGTGCCAGCTCCCTCCACAAACAAGAGACCCAGTACTTC.

This clonotype was recorded at least ten times. This sequence joins TRBV4-1 and TRBJ2-1, with a tentative D call TRBD2 (5 bases). This CDR3 spans 18 amino acids. V lost 4 bases, J lost 0 bases, and 19 bases lay in between. Germline V gene lookup returns CDR1 MGHRA and CDR2 YSYEKL. The CDR3 DNA sequence: TGCGCCAGCAGCCTCGAAGGGAGTCTAGCCGGCTCCTACAATGAGCAGTTCTTC. Translation: CASSLEGSLAGSYNEQFF.

This clonotype was counted a few times. A clone one base away is much larger, so this may be a read error. The chain uses TRBV19 and TRBJ2-3; possibly TRBD1 or TRBD2 for D (5 bases each). V lost 4 bases and J lost 4, with 15 bases in between. The CDR3 sequence is 15 residues long. CDR1 LNHDA and CDR2 SQIVND come from the germline V gene (reference sequence). The CDR3 loop is CASSTSNGGADTQYF. In nucleotides, the CDR3 is TGTGCCAGTAGTACCTCCAATGGGGGAGCAGATACGCAGTATTTT.

This clonotype was seen repeatedly, ten times or more. The V and J genes are TRBV10-3 and TRBJ2-5; D not certain. V lost 10 bases, J lost 5 bases, and 17 bases lay in between. The germline gives CDR1 ENHRY, CDR2 SYGVKD. The CDR3 spans 13 residues. The CDR3 sequence is CASQWHETETQYF. The CDR3 coding sequence is TGTGCCAGCCAGTGGCACGAAACGGAGACCCAGTACTTC.

This clonotype came up many times. The chain joins TRBV20-1 to TRBJ2-1; 11 positions match TRBD1. The CDR3 covers 16 residues. From germline, CDR1 is DFQATT and CDR2 SNEGSKA (reference sequence). V was pared by 1 base and J by 2 bases, with 4 bases of the junction left unmatched. This chain's CDR3 is CSARGPGQGAYNEQFF. In DNA form, the CDR3 reads TGCAGTGCTAGAGGTCCGGGACAGGGGGCCTACAATGAGCAGTTCTTC.

This chain joins TRBV29-1 and TRBJ1-1, with 8 bases fitting TRBD1. V was pared by 7 bases and J by 12 bases, with 13 bases of the junction left unmatched. There are 12 residues in the CDR3. CDR1 SQVTM and CDR2 ANQGSEA come from the germline V gene. This CDR3 is CSAGDRQQVSFF. The CDR3 DNA reads TGCAGCGCCGGGGACAGGCAACAAGTGTCTTTCTTT.

This clonotype was recorded at least ten times. The chain joins TRBV6-5 to TRBJ2-5; possibly TRBD2 for D (7 bases). The germline CDR1 and CDR2 sequences are MNHEY and SVGAGI. Trimming took off 6 bases at V and 5 bases at J, with 19 bases between the two ends. This CDR3 spans 15 amino acids. The CDR3 sequence is CASSTLWGGRETQYF. DNA of the CDR3: TGTGCCAGCAGCACACTGTGGGGGGGCCGCGAGACCCAGTACTTC.

This clonotype was counted many times. This chain links TRBV5-1 with TRBJ2-4; the D gene is possibly TRBD2 (5 bases). Germline V CDR1 and CDR2: SGHRS, YFSETQ. Between the trimmed V and J ends, which lost 2 bases and 8 bases, there was a span of 17 bases. The CDR3 extends over 15 amino acids. CDR3 nucleotides: TGCGCCAGCAGCTTAAGTTGGGGATCGAGGGACATTCAGTACTTC. Encoded protein: CASSLSWGSRDIQYF.

This clonotype occurred many times. This CDR3 reads CASRDRGLVGDTEAFF. For the CDR3, the DNA is TGTGCCAGCAGGGACAGGGGTCTTGTGGGAGACACTGAAGCTTTCTTT. This rearrangement joins TRBV6-1 to TRBJ1-1; 9 bases match TRBD1. Per the germline V gene, CDR1 is MNHNS and CDR2 is SASEGT. The CDR3 is 16 amino acids. The junction had 11 bases not matched to a gene; V was cut back by 6 bases and J by 3 bases.

In its sample, this clonotype was seen many times. CDR3 amino acids: CASSLAGGFGETQYF. The CDR3 DNA sequence: TGTGCCAGCAGCTTAGCAGGGGGCTTCGGGGAGACCCAGTACTTC. J is TRBJ2-5 and V is TRBV7-8; TRBD1 agrees at 7 bases. CDR1 is SGHVS, CDR2 FQNEAQ, per germline. Losses at the gene ends were 0 bases for V and 5 bases for J; bases not matched to a gene: 6. This CDR3 is 15 amino acids long. The whole variable domain, filled in from reference TRBV7-8 and TRBJ2-5, reads GAGVSQSPRYKVAKRGQDVALRCDPISGHVSLFWYQQALGQGPEFLTYFQNEAQLDKSGLPSDRFFAERPEGSVSTLKIQRTQQEDSAVYLCASSLAGGFGETQYFGPGTRLLVL.

The table lists this clonotype with many counts. In DNA form, the CDR3 reads TGCGCCAGCAGCCAAGATCAGGGGAAGGGGACTAGCGGTCGAGAGAGATGGCTAGATACGCAGTATTTT. Translating gives CASSQDQGKGTSGRERWLDTQYF. The chain uses TRBV4-1 and TRBJ2-3, with TRBD2 matching 11 bases. V lost 0 bases, J lost 5 bases, and 25 bases stayed unmatched. Germline values: CDR1 MGHRA, CDR2 YSYEKL. This CDR3 is built from 23 residues.

This clonotype showed up many times. J is TRBJ2-1 and V is TRBV29-1, with D maybe TRBD2 (5 bases). Trimming took 4 bases from V and 1 from J, leaving 11 bases between them. Germline V gene sequence: CDR1 SQVTM, CDR2 ANQGSEA. The CDR3 is 14 residues long. The CDR3 nucleotides read TGCAGCGTTGCCGTGATAGCGTCCTACAATGAGCAGTTCTTC. This codes for CSVAVIASYNEQFF.

For this clonotype: A read error is possible here, since a much larger clone lies one base away. The chain joins TRBV3-1 to TRBJ1-6, with D unclear. The CDR3 is 14 amino acids. Per germline, CDR1 LGHDT and CDR2 YNNKEL (reference sequence). This chain's CDR3 is CASGQDPAGCPLHF. CDR3 nucleotide sequence: TGTGCCAGCGGCCAAGATCCCGCGGGGTGCCCCCTCCACTTT.

With regard to this clonotype: A much larger clone lies one base from this, so it may be a read error. This chain connects TRBV20-1 to TRBJ1-4; D might be TRBD1 (6 bases). Looked up from germline, CDR1 is DFQATT and CDR2 is SNEGSKA (reference sequence). The V end lost 5 bases, the J end lost 7 bases, and 14 bases lay between the germline ends. The CDR3 has 13 residues. The CDR3 coding sequence is TGCAGTGCTGTGGGGGCGGGGAGTGAAAAACTGTTTTTT. Translation: CSAVGAGSEKLFF.

CDR3: CASSQEQGSYEQYF. CDR3 bases: TGTGCCAGCAGCCAGGAACAAGGTTCCTACGAGCAGTACTTC. The genes are TRBV3-1 and TRBJ2-7; no firm D call. The germline V gene has CDR1 LGHDT and CDR2 YNNKEL (reference sequence). This CDR3 region has 14 residues. V dropped 3 bases and J dropped 1 base, with 10 bases sitting between them.

This clonotype was observed at least ten times. This chain links TRBV29-1 with TRBJ1-1; D uncertain. CDR1 is SQVTM, CDR2 ANQGSEA, per germline. V dropped 7 bases and J dropped 0 bases, with 6 bases sitting between them. This CDR3 region has 11 residues. CDR3 coding DNA: TGCAGCGGCGGAATGAACACTGAAGCTTTCTTT. As protein: CSGGMNTEAFF.

This clonotype showed up many times. The chain has TRBV28 and TRBJ2-3, with 13 positions matching TRBD2. V was clipped by 4 bases and J by 2 bases; unmatched bases: 6. The CDR3 contains 17 residues. CDR1 is MDHEN and CDR2 is SYDVKM in the germline V gene. CDR3 in DNA: TGTGCCAGCAGTTCCCCGGGACTAGCGGGACTCACAGATACGCAGTATTTT. Its translation is CASSSPGLAGLTDTQYF.